The rows below give T cell receptor beta chains drawn from one sample of a study of cytomegalovirus exposure and HLA in healthy donors. TCRdb keeps only in-frame clones here, not all; method: immunoSEQ multiplex PCR. The sample shows approximately 230,000 clones, about 90% of them seen only once. Sequencing was done on a sample of PBMCs. These receptors were collected from a man younger than 35 in good health and CMV-seropositive. Both conserved end residues are part of each CDR3. Each record gives: CDR3 DNA, CDR3 protein, D gene, clone size, J gene, V gene. The D gene is left open where the match is weak. Size is stated for part of the rows, as once, few or many counts, or as a class when the clone is expanded.

CDR3nt: TGCGCCAGCAGTCAAACCGCGGGTGGCTCTGAAGCTTTCTTT
CDR3aa: CASSQTAGGSEAFF
d_gene: -
abundance: -
j_gene: TRBJ1-1
v_gene: TRBV5-1

CDR3nt: TGCGCCAGCAGTTTGGGGGCCGGGGAGCTGTTTTTT
CDR3aa: CASSLGAGELFF
d_gene: -
abundance: -
j_gene: TRBJ2-2
v_gene: TRBV5-1

CDR3nt: TGTGCCAGCAGCCTTACAGGGGGGACCCTTGTTGGAGAGCAGTACTTC
CDR3aa: CASSLTGGTLVGEQYF
d_gene: TRBD1
abundance: -
j_gene: TRBJ2-7
v_gene: TRBV14

CDR3nt: TGTGCCAGCAGCGCTGGCGGGAGGGCACACACCGGGGAGCTGTTTTTT
CDR3aa: CASSAGGRAHTGELFF
d_gene: TRBD2
abundance: -
j_gene: TRBJ2-2
v_gene: TRBV9

CDR3nt: TGTGCCAGCAGCGTAGGCAGTCCGAATGAAAAACTGTTTTTT
CDR3aa: CASSVGSPNEKLFF
d_gene: -
abundance: -
j_gene: TRBJ1-4
v_gene: TRBV9

CDR3nt: TGTGCCAGCAGCTGGGGGACTAGCGGGAGAAATGAGCAGTTCTTC
CDR3aa: CASSWGTSGRNEQFF
d_gene: TRBD2
abundance: once
j_gene: TRBJ2-1
v_gene: TRBV5-4

CDR3nt: TGTGCCAGCTCACCCACGAGCGGCCGCAATCAGCCCCAGCATTTT
CDR3aa: CASSPTSGRNQPQHF
d_gene: -
abundance: once
j_gene: TRBJ1-5
v_gene: TRBV18

CDR3nt: TGTGCCTGGAGATCCGCCTTGACGGTCACCGGGGAGCTGTTTTTT
CDR3aa: CAWRSALTVTGELFF
d_gene: -
abundance: -
j_gene: TRBJ2-2
v_gene: TRBV30

CDR3nt: TGTGCCAGCAGTCCAAAGCGGGAGCCCGGGGAGCTGTTTTTT
CDR3aa: CASSPKREPGELFF
d_gene: TRBD2
abundance: few
j_gene: TRBJ2-2
v_gene: TRBV4-2

CDR3nt: TGTGCCAGTAGTCCCCGAGGGGGGCCACTACTCTATGGCTACACCTTC
CDR3aa: CASSPRGGPLLYGYTF
d_gene: -
abundance: -
j_gene: TRBJ1-2
v_gene: TRBV19

CDR3nt: TGTGCCAGCAGCTTAGGACAACCGGGCAATCAGCCCCAGCATTTT
CDR3aa: CASSLGQPGNQPQHF
d_gene: -
abundance: -
j_gene: TRBJ1-5
v_gene: TRBV7-2

CDR3nt: TGCGCCAGCAGCTTTATTAGCGGGAGGCAATACAATGAGCAGTTCTTC
CDR3aa: CASSFISGRQYNEQFF
d_gene: TRBD2
abundance: once
j_gene: TRBJ2-1
v_gene: TRBV5-1

CDR3nt: TGTGCCAGCAGCGTAGGCCCTCTCACTACTAGGCGGGTGACCGGGGAGCTGTTTTTT
CDR3aa: CASSVGPLTTRRVTGELFF
d_gene: -
abundance: -
j_gene: TRBJ2-2
v_gene: TRBV9

CDR3nt: TGTGCCAGCAGCCAAGAAGGCCTAGCGGGAGGAGTAGCGCAGTTCTTC
CDR3aa: CASSQEGLAGGVAQFF
d_gene: TRBD2
abundance: -
j_gene: TRBJ2-1
v_gene: TRBV14

CDR3nt: TGTGCCAGCAGTGATGGGACATTAGGTGAGCAGTTCTTC
CDR3aa: CASSDGTLGEQFF
d_gene: -
abundance: -
j_gene: TRBJ2-1
v_gene: TRBV2

CDR3nt: TGTGCCAGCAGTCCCCTCGTAGGGACCCAGTACTTC
CDR3aa: CASSPLVGTQYF
d_gene: -
abundance: -
j_gene: TRBJ2-5
v_gene: TRBV28

CDR3nt: TGTGCCAGCAGCTTAGCAGCATACACTGAAGCTTTCTTT
CDR3aa: CASSLAAYTEAFF
d_gene: -
abundance: -
j_gene: TRBJ1-1
v_gene: TRBV7-9

CDR3nt: TGTGCCAGCAGCCAAGTTGAGGGGACCATATATTTT
CDR3aa: CASSQVEGTIYF
d_gene: -
abundance: once
j_gene: TRBJ1-3
v_gene: TRBV7-6

CDR3nt: TGTGCCAGCAGCAGTACAGGGGTCTACGAGCAGTACTTC
CDR3aa: CASSSTGVYEQYF
d_gene: TRBD1
abundance: -
j_gene: TRBJ2-7
v_gene: TRBV5-4

CDR3nt: TGTGCCAGCAGGCCGGGACAGGGGAACACCGGGGAGCTGTTTTTT
CDR3aa: CASRPGQGNTGELFF
d_gene: TRBD1
abundance: -
j_gene: TRBJ2-2
v_gene: TRBV5-4

CDR3nt: TGCGCCAGCAGCTTGCTGGGGGGAGACACTGAAGCTTTCTTT
CDR3aa: CASSLLGGDTEAFF
d_gene: -
abundance: once
j_gene: TRBJ1-1
v_gene: TRBV5-1

CDR3nt: TGTGCCAGCAGTTACTCCTCACTGTCCCAAGAGACCCAGTACTTC
CDR3aa: CASSYSSLSQETQYF
d_gene: -
abundance: -
j_gene: TRBJ2-5
v_gene: TRBV6-5

CDR3nt: TGCAGCGGTGGGACAGGGTCAGGGAACACTGAAGCTTTCTTT
CDR3aa: CSGGTGSGNTEAFF
d_gene: TRBD1
abundance: few
j_gene: TRBJ1-1
v_gene: TRBV29-1

CDR3nt: TGCAGCGTTGTAGTACAGGGGAATCAGCCCCAGCATTTT
CDR3aa: CSVVVQGNQPQHF
d_gene: TRBD1
abundance: once
j_gene: TRBJ1-5
v_gene: TRBV29-1

CDR3nt: TGTGCCAGCAGTTACTCGGGAAGGGGGCTTAACTATGGCTACACCTTC
CDR3aa: CASSYSGRGLNYGYTF
d_gene: TRBD1
abundance: -
j_gene: TRBJ1-2
v_gene: TRBV6-5

CDR3nt: TGTGCCAGCAGTACATCAGGAGGAGGGCAGCCCCAGCATTTT
CDR3aa: CASSTSGGGQPQHF
d_gene: -
abundance: -
j_gene: TRBJ1-5
v_gene: TRBV27

CDR3nt: TGTGCCAGCAGCTTAGGAGCGGGAGGGCCATTCACCGGGGAGCTGTTTTTT
CDR3aa: CASSLGAGGPFTGELFF
d_gene: TRBD2
abundance: -
j_gene: TRBJ2-2
v_gene: TRBV7-7

CDR3nt: TGTGCCAGCAGCTTACAGGGGCCAGGCGAGCAGTACTTC
CDR3aa: CASSLQGPGEQYF
d_gene: TRBD1
abundance: -
j_gene: TRBJ2-7
v_gene: TRBV5-4